Following are 27 T cell receptor beta chains from one sample sequenced in a study. The assay was immunoSEQ multiplex PCR, and TCRdb's table has in-frame clones only and misses some. The data hold approximately 70,000 clones, with about 93% observed a single time. Sequencing used PBMCs. These receptors were obtained from a man aged 40-55 years with rheumatoid arthritis.

The J gene is TRBJ2-3, the V gene TRBV28; D is ambiguous. V lost 7 bases and J 1 base, leaving 9 bases between the germline ends. CDR3 length: 13 amino acids. Germline CDR1 and CDR2: MDHEN and SYDVKM. The CDR3 loop reads CASTPGGTDTQYF. As DNA, the CDR3 is TGTGCCAGCACCCCAGGCGGCACAGATACGCAGTATTTT.

This chain joins TRBV6-2 or TRBV6-3 and TRBJ1-1; D not resolved. Germline loops: CDR1 MNHEY, CDR2 SVGEGT. CDR3 length: 13 residues. The V end was cut by 2 bases, the J end by 1 base, with 5 bases between. The CDR3 DNA sequence: TGTGCCAGCAGTTACCGGGGGAACACTGAAGCTTTCTTT. Translated: CASSYRGNTEAFF.

This clone has only one observation. The chain employs TRBV7-9 and TRBJ2-7; no firm D call. Per the germline V gene, CDR1 is SEHNR and CDR2 is FQNEAQ (reference sequence). The V gene lost 5 bases and the J gene lost 5 bases, with 7 bases spanning the gap. The CDR3 sequence is 11 residues long. CDR3 loop: CASSPLDEQYF. The CDR3 DNA reads as TGTGCCAGCAGCCCCCTAGACGAGCAGTACTTC.

The genes are TRBV10-3 and TRBJ1-2, with 9 positions matching TRBD1. V gave up 7 bases and J gave up 4 bases; unmatched junction bases: 7. CDR1 ENHRY and CDR2 SYGVKD come from the germline V gene. CDR3 length: 14 residues. In DNA form, the CDR3 reads TGTGCCATCACTCGGACAGGGGATCCCTATGGCTACACCTTC. This codes for CAITRTGDPYGYTF.

A single count supports this clone. The chain has TRBV29-1 and TRBJ2-7; 8 bases are shared with TRBD1. In germline, CDR1 is SQVTM, CDR2 ANQGSEA. The CDR3 runs 13 residues. The V gene end was trimmed by 7 bases and the J gene end by 3 bases; junction bases not matched to a gene: 8. CDR3 residues: CSAARTGSYEQYF. DNA of the CDR3: TGCAGCGCAGCTCGGACAGGGAGCTACGAGCAGTACTTC.

The chain links TRBV2 to TRBJ2-1; D is possibly TRBD1 (5 bases). Trimming took off 3 bases at V and 10 bases at J, with 16 bases between the two ends. The germline CDR1 and CDR2 sequences are SNHLY and FYNNEI. This CDR3 region has 14 residues. The CDR3 nucleotides are TGTGCCAGCAGTGATCCCGTAAGGGGATCGGAGCAGTTCTTC. Its translation: CASSDPVRGSEQFF. Filled out from reference TRBV2 and TRBJ2-1, the complete variable domain reads EPEVTQTPSHQVTQMGQEVILRCVPISNHLYFYWYRQILGQKVEFLVSFYNNEISEKSEIFDDQFSVERPDGSNFTLKIRSTKLEDSAMYFCASSDPVRGSEQFFGPGTRLTVL.

The chain has TRBV7-3 and TRBJ1-1; 8 nucleotides agree with TRBD1. The germline V gene has CDR1 SGHTA and CDR2 FQGTGA. The ends lost 5 bases at V and 0 bases at J; junction bases unmatched: 5. This CDR3 is built from 15 residues. CDR3 loop: CASSLGQGLNTEAFF. The CDR3 coding sequence is TGTGCCAGCAGCCTCGGACAGGGACTGAACACTGAAGCTTTCTTT.

CDR3 sequence reads: CASSIDRGPGQPQHF. CDR3 nucleotides: TGTGCCAGTAGTATAGACCGGGGGCCTGGGCAGCCCCAGCATTTT. The chain joins TRBV19 to TRBJ1-5, with D perhaps TRBD1 (6 bases). The V end was cut by 0 bases, the J end by 7 bases, with 13 bases between. The germline V gene has CDR1 LNHDA and CDR2 SQIVND (reference sequence). The length of the CDR3 is 15 residues. Filled out from reference TRBV19 and TRBJ1-5, the complete variable domain reads DGGITQSPKYLFRKEGQNVTLSCEQNLNHDAMYWYRQDPGQGLRLIYYSQIVNDFQKGDIAEGYSVSREKKESFPLTVTSAQKNPTAFYLCASSIDRGPGQPQHFGDGTRLSIL.

This clone was observed a handful of times. The V and J genes are TRBV14 and TRBJ1-1, with unresolved D. The ends were cut back, 0 bases at V and 7 bases at J, with 9 bases in the middle. From germline, CDR1 is SGHDN and CDR2 FVKESK. CDR3 length equals 13 residues. The CDR3 protein is CASSQDPEFEAFF. CDR3 DNA sequence: TGTGCCAGCAGCCAAGATCCCGAATTTGAAGCTTTCTTT.

This clone was counted a single time. The chain has TRBV7-6 and TRBJ2-2; 7 bases fit TRBD2. Germline-derived CDR1 and CDR2 are SGHVS and FNYEAQ. V gave up 7 bases and J gave up 1 base; unmatched junction bases: 6. This CDR3 is 15 amino acids long. CDR3 sequence (DNA): TGTGCCAGCATCACGGGGGGAGGGAACACCGGGGAGCTGTTTTTT. Residues: CASITGGGNTGELFF.

The gene calls are TRBV5-5 and TRBJ2-7; the match to TRBD1 covers 8 bases. Germline V gene lookup returns CDR1 SGHKS and CDR2 YYEKEE (reference sequence). With V trimmed by 7 bases and J by 1 base, 16 bases remained unmatched. The CDR3 is 17 amino acids. The chain's CDR3 is CASRKSGTGGDSYEQYF. CDR3 DNA sequence: TGTGCCAGCCGCAAATCCGGGACAGGCGGCGATTCCTACGAGCAGTACTTC.

V and J are TRBV7-9 and TRBJ1-1, with TRBD1 matching over 8 bases. Germline V lookup: CDR1 SEHNR, CDR2 FQNEAQ (reference sequence). V shed 5 bases, J shed 3 bases, and the junction held 5 bases outside the gene matches. The length of the CDR3 is 14 residues. Written as DNA, the CDR3 is TGTGCCAGCAGCCTCGGACAGGGTCACACTGAAGCTTTCTTT. It encodes CASSLGQGHTEAFF.

The rearrangement links TRBV5-1 to TRBJ2-1; 14 nucleotides line up with TRBD2. Germline CDR1 reads SGHRS; CDR2 reads YFSETQ. V shed 5 bases, J shed 6 bases, and the junction held 13 bases outside the gene matches. The CDR3 has 18 amino acids. In DNA form, the CDR3 reads TGCGCCAGCAGTTCCCGGGGACTAGCGGGAGATTGGTCCAATGAGCAGTTCTTC. Protein: CASSSRGLAGDWSNEQFF.

The V gene is TRBV7-2, the J gene TRBJ2-6, with a weak D call TRBD1 (5 bases). This CDR3 comprises 16 residues. The V and J ends lost 5 bases and 0 bases respectively, with 11 bases between them. Germline V gene data show CDR1 as SGHTA and CDR2 as FQGNSA. The CDR3 loop reads CASSRDTGSGANVLTF. Here the CDR3 DNA reads TGTGCCAGCAGCCGCGATACAGGCTCTGGGGCCAACGTCCTGACTTTC.

V is TRBV11-1 and J is TRBJ2-1, with 12 bases matching TRBD2. Germline trimming cut 6 bases from V and 7 bases from J; bases unmatched to any gene: 7. Germline CDR1 reads SGHAT; CDR2 reads FQDESV (reference sequence). This CDR3 contains 15 residues. The CDR3 region is CASRPASGGANEQFF. CDR3 nucleotide sequence: TGTGCCAGCAGGCCCGCTAGCGGGGGGGCTAATGAGCAGTTCTTC.

This chain joins TRBV6-6 and TRBJ1-2; TRBD1 matches 7 bases. Trimming took 5 bases from V and 1 from J; bases not matched to a gene: 13. This CDR3 contains 17 residues. Germline loops: CDR1 MNHNY, CDR2 SVGAGI (reference sequence). CDR3 coding DNA: TGTGCCAGCAGTCAACAGGGGTTGGGGGTGGATAACTATGGCTACACCTTC. Encoded protein: CASSQQGLGVDNYGYTF.

This chain joins TRBV9 and TRBJ2-1; TRBD1 aligns across 10 bases. V lost 3 bases, J lost 7 bases, and 4 bases stayed unmatched. The germline V gene has CDR1 SGDLS and CDR2 YYNGEE. The CDR3 consists of 14 residues. DNA for the CDR3: TGTGCCAGCAGCGACCGACAGGGGGCGAATGAGCAGTTCTTC. This gives the protein CASSDRQGANEQFF.

The gene calls are TRBV6-6 and TRBJ2-7; TRBD2 aligns across 8 bases. The CDR3 sequence is 14 residues long. The V and J ends lost 8 bases and 6 bases, in that order; junction bases with no gene match: 12. Germline-derived CDR1 and CDR2 are MNHNY and SVGAGI (reference sequence). CDR3 in DNA: TGTGCCAGCCATCGTAGCGGGGCGACGGGCGAGCAGTACTTC. It translates to CASHRSGATGEQYF.

The CDR3 sequence: CASSPNTGAKNIQYF. The CDR3 nucleotides read TGTGCCAGCAGCCCGAATACAGGAGCCAAAAACATTCAGTACTTC. The chain carries TRBV3-1 (or the pseudogene TRBV3-2) and TRBJ2-4, with a weak D call TRBD1 (5 bases). The germline V gene has CDR1 LGHDT and CDR2 YNNKEL (reference sequence). Trimming left V 4 bases short and J 0 bases short, with 10 bases between. This CDR3 has 15 amino acids.

This chain joins TRBV18 and TRBJ1-6, with D uncertain. The germline gives CDR1 KGHSH, CDR2 LQKENI. Deletions cut 3 bases from V and 6 bases from J, with 12 bases between. The CDR3 loop spans 15 amino acids. CDR3 region: CASSPLKGGNSPLHF. The CDR3 nucleotides are TGTGCCAGCTCACCTCTGAAGGGAGGTAATTCACCCCTCCACTTT.

The chain recombines TRBV5-4 with TRBJ2-6; D might be TRBD1 (5 bases). Trimming removed 2 bases from V and 0 bases from J, with 15 bases in between. This CDR3 contains 18 residues. Looked up from germline, CDR1 is SGHNT and CDR2 is YYREEE (reference sequence). CDR3 loop: CASSFRQGTYSGANVLTF. The CDR3 DNA reads as TGTGCCAGCAGCTTTCGGCAGGGTACTTACTCTGGGGCCAACGTCCTGACTTTC.

The chain carries TRBV9 and TRBJ2-7; no clear D. Trimming stripped 4 bases from V and 6 bases from J, with 17 bases between. The CDR3 loop spans 14 amino acids. CDR1 is SGDLS and CDR2 is YYNGEE in the germline V gene. The CDR3 sequence is CASSPDFGPLEQYF. The CDR3 region has the DNA TGTGCCAGCAGCCCCGACTTCGGGCCTCTCGAGCAGTACTTC.

The CDR3 protein is CASSPQVAGGSLGTGELFF. The CDR3 DNA follows: TGTGCCAGTAGTCCCCAGGTAGCGGGGGGTTCCCTGGGGACCGGGGAGCTGTTTTTT. The V and J genes are TRBV19 and TRBJ2-2; 10 bases line up with TRBD2. The CDR3 spans 19 residues. The ends lost 5 bases at V and 5 bases at J; junction bases unmatched: 17. The germline V gene encodes CDR1 LNHDA and CDR2 SQIVND (reference sequence).

V and J are TRBV11-1 and TRBJ2-3, with D perhaps TRBD2 (5 bases). CDR1 and CDR2 from the germline V gene are SGHAT and FQDESV (reference sequence). The CDR3 length is 16 residues. Trimming shortened V by 0 bases and J by 6 bases, and 16 bases separated the two germline ends. CDR3 sequence (DNA): TGTGCCAGCAGCTTAGCGGGTCGTGCCGGGGTGGATACGCAGTATTTT. This translates into CASSLAGRAGVDTQYF. Together with reference TRBV11-1 and TRBJ2-3, the CDR3 gives the full variable domain: EAEVAQSPRYKITEKSQAVAFWCDPISGHATLYWYRQILGQGPELLVQFQDESVVDDSQLPKDRFSAERLKGVDSTLKIQPAELGDSAMYLCASSLAGRAGVDTQYFGPGTRLTVL.

CDR3 protein: CASSLERNYGYTF. CDR3 coding DNA: TGTGCCAGCAGTTTGGAGCGAAACTATGGCTACACCTTC. The chain recombines TRBV6-5 with TRBJ1-2; D is unresolved. The ends were cut back, 4 bases at V and 2 bases at J, with 8 bases in the middle. Germline-derived CDR1 and CDR2 are MNHEY and SVGAGI. The CDR3 has 13 amino acids.

The V and J genes are TRBV6-5 and TRBJ2-7; the D gene is possibly TRBD2 (5 bases). In germline, CDR1 is MNHEY, CDR2 SVGAGI. Deletions cut 0 bases from V and 3 bases from J, with 15 bases between. The CDR3 loop spans 16 amino acids. This chain's CDR3 is CASSYSRVPGGYEQYF. The CDR3, as DNA: TGTGCCAGCAGTTACTCGAGGGTGCCAGGAGGCTACGAGCAGTACTTC.

This clone was seen once. The chain is built from TRBV27 and TRBJ2-2; D not certain. The CDR3 runs to 15 residues. V lost 7 bases, J lost 3 bases, and 15 bases lay in between. Germline-derived CDR1 and CDR2 are MNHEY and SMNVEV (reference sequence). The chain's CDR3 is CASNFQARHTGELFF. The CDR3 DNA reads TGTGCCAGCAATTTCCAAGCGCGGCACACCGGGGAGCTGTTTTTT.